Listed below are T cell receptor beta chains from one sample, sequenced in a study of breast tumors, draining lymph nodes, adjacent tissues. TCRdb itself ran the multiplex PCR reads through MiXCR, one entry per CDR3 protein. The repertoire holds about 66,000 distinct CDR3 sequences, less than 45% seen once, with over 7.5% in the top ten. Source material: breast tumor tissue. These TCRs come from a female donor with breast cancer. Some clones in this sample may be carry-over from other donors' samples. The CDR3 runs from the conserved cysteine through the conserved F or W. D genes are given only for firm matches. The size field is filled for only some rows; it gives once, few, many or a size class.

>TRBV6-2/TRBV6-3|10|.|TRBJ2-7|.
CASGPHEQYF
TGTGCCAGCGGGCCCCACGAGCAGTACTTC
>TRBV20-1|13|.|TRBJ1-6|.
CSASWGSNQPLHF
TGCAGTGCTAGTTGGGGCAGTAATCAGCCCCTCCACTTT
>TRBV29-1|14|.|TRBJ2-6|.
CSATTGTGANVLTF
TGCAGCGCCACCACCGGGACAGGGGCCAACGTCCTGACTTTC
>TRBV7-3|15|many|TRBJ2-2|.
CASSPGTGEAGELFF
TGTGCCAGCAGCCCCGGGACGGGGGAGGCCGGGGAGCTGTTTTTT
>TRBV12-3/TRBV12-4|16|many|TRBJ2-2|.
CASSLMRPSNTGELFF
TGTGCCAGCAGTCTAATGCGCCCGTCGAACACCGGGGAGCTGTTTTTT
>TRBV6-6|14|many|TRBJ2-5|.
CASSYGHYQETQYF
TGTGCCAGCAGTTACGGACACTACCAAGAGACCCAGTACTTC
>TRBV7-2|15|many|TRBJ2-7|TRBD2
CASSILAGVSYEQYF
TGTGCCAGCAGCATACTAGCGGGAGTCTCCTACGAGCAGTACTTC
>TRBV10-1|14|many|TRBJ2-7|TRBD1
CASSEGTGGDEQYF
TGCGCCAGCAGTGAAGGGACAGGGGGCGACGAGCAGTACTTC
>TRBV7-9|16|.|TRBJ1-6|TRBD1
CASSSLDGTGNSPLHF
TGTGCCAGCAGCTCCCTGGACGGGACAGGGAACTCACCCCTCCACTTT
>TRBV18|15|few|TRBJ2-1|.
CASSPQLWSYNEQFF
TGTGCCAGCTCACCACAGCTTTGGTCCTACAATGAGCAGTTCTTC
>TRBV10-2|15|.|TRBJ2-2|TRBD2
CASRWTSGGTGELFF
TGCGCCAGCAGGTGGACTAGCGGGGGTACCGGGGAGCTGTTTTTT
>TRBV24-1|12|many|TRBJ1-2|.
CATSGLGYGYTF
TGTGCCACCAGTGGACTGGGCTATGGCTACACCTTC
>TRBV4-1|16|many|TRBJ2-1|.
CASSQGLLRPYNEQFF
TGCGCCAGCAGCCAAGGGCTCCTTCGGCCATACAATGAGCAGTTCTTC
>TRBV7-3|13|.|TRBJ1-1|.
CASSKGHSQEAFF
TGTGCCAGCAGCAAGGGACATTCCCAGGAAGCTTTCTTT
>TRBV7-8|15|many|TRBJ1-6|TRBD1
CASSLERQGIPTLHF
TGTGCCAGCAGCTTAGAAAGACAGGGGATCCCCACCCTCCACTTT
>TRBV7-8|16|many|TRBJ1-5|TRBD1
CASSPPTGGPFLAQHF
TGTGCCAGCAGCCCGCCGACAGGGGGGCCCTTTTTAGCCCAGCATTTT
>TRBV7-9|15|many|TRBJ2-3|TRBD2
CASSLGTSGTDTQYF
TGTGCCAGCAGCCTCGGGACTAGCGGCACAGATACGCAGTATTTT